These T cell receptor beta chains were read from a single sample in a study of T-cell memory formation after mild COVID-19. TCRdb fed the 5' RACE reads into MiXCR, producing one record per CDR3 protein. Altogether 530,000 or so distinct CDR3 sequences are present, around 16% being singletons, with the ten largest covering 8.1%. Sequencing was carried out using PBMCs or a T cell subset sorted from them (not recorded which). Receptors originate from an adult woman who had mild COVID-19 (a few samples of this study predate the infection). Cell type and time point are not known. The CDR3 runs from the conserved cysteine through the conserved F or W. The order of the fields is D gene, J gene, V gene, clone size, CDR3 protein, CDR3 DNA. A D gene is named only where the DNA matches it firmly. Some rows have no size entry. The others give once, few or many, or a class for an expanded clone.

d_call: .
j_call: TRBJ2-7
v_call: TRBV29-1
clone_size: .
cdr3_aa: CSGWTDTSYEQYF
cdr3_nt: TGCAGCGGATGGACAGACACTTCCTACGAGCAGTACTTC

d_call: .
j_call: TRBJ1-6
v_call: TRBV20-1
clone_size: .
cdr3_aa: CSAREGPTSSPLHF
cdr3_nt: TGCAGTGCTAGAGAGGGACCGACAAGTTCACCCCTCCACTTT

d_call: .
j_call: TRBJ1-1
v_call: TRBV6-1
clone_size: few
cdr3_aa: CASSIIIRAEAFF
cdr3_nt: TGTGCCAGCAGCATCATTATCCGGGCAGAAGCTTTCTTT

d_call: TRBD2
j_call: TRBJ2-5
v_call: TRBV7-7
clone_size: few
cdr3_aa: CASSQGLAGAAETQYF
cdr3_nt: TGTGCTAGCAGCCAGGGACTAGCGGGAGCCGCAGAGACCCAGTACTTC

d_call: TRBD2
j_call: TRBJ2-1
v_call: TRBV9
clone_size: .
cdr3_aa: CASSTISGRANEQFF
cdr3_nt: TGTGCCAGCAGCACGATTAGCGGGAGAGCCAATGAGCAGTTCTTC

d_call: TRBD1
j_call: TRBJ2-7
v_call: TRBV6-1
clone_size: few
cdr3_aa: CASTAMGGQGYEQYF
cdr3_nt: TGTGCCAGCACCGCCATGGGTGGACAGGGCTACGAGCAGTACTTC

d_call: .
j_call: TRBJ1-4
v_call: TRBV7-9
clone_size: many
cdr3_aa: CASSPAAGLNEKLFF
cdr3_nt: TGTGCCAGCAGCCCTGCGGCAGGCCTTAATGAAAAACTGTTTTTT

d_call: TRBD1
j_call: TRBJ2-5
v_call: TRBV6-1
clone_size: few
cdr3_aa: CASSVGQGRGETQYF
cdr3_nt: TGTGCCAGCAGCGTCGGACAGGGTCGGGGAGAGACCCAGTACTTC

d_call: .
j_call: TRBJ2-7
v_call: TRBV7-9
clone_size: few
cdr3_aa: CASSLTATLGEQYF
cdr3_nt: TGTGCCAGCAGCTTGACTGCCACCCTGGGGGAGCAGTACTTC

d_call: .
j_call: TRBJ2-3
v_call: TRBV10-3
clone_size: .
cdr3_aa: CSISGQPSTDTQYF
cdr3_nt: TGTTCCATCAGCGGACAGCCAAGCACAGATACGCAGTATTTT

d_call: .
j_call: TRBJ2-7
v_call: TRBV28
clone_size: few
cdr3_aa: CASSLNYGTYF
cdr3_nt: TGTGCCAGCAGTCTCAATTACGGGACTTACTTC

d_call: TRBD2
j_call: TRBJ2-4
v_call: TRBV10-3
clone_size: few
cdr3_aa: CAISDPGREEVKNIQYF
cdr3_nt: TGTGCCATCAGTGACCCCGGGAGGGAGGAGGTCAAAAACATTCAGTACTTC

d_call: .
j_call: TRBJ1-2
v_call: TRBV10-3
clone_size: .
cdr3_aa: CAISATSTIGFF
cdr3_nt: TGTGCCATCAGCGCGACATCTACCATCGGATTTTTC

d_call: .
j_call: TRBJ2-7
v_call: TRBV7-8
clone_size: few
cdr3_aa: CASSPRERQYF
cdr3_nt: TGTGCCAGCAGCCCCCGAGAACGGCAGTACTTC

d_call: .
j_call: TRBJ2-1
v_call: TRBV21-1
clone_size: few
cdr3_aa: CASSESRGGDLESSYNEQFF
cdr3_nt: TGTGCCAGCAGCGAAAGCCGAGGGGGAGACCTAGAGAGCTCCTACAATGAGCAGTTCTTC

d_call: .
j_call: TRBJ1-6
v_call: TRBV6-4
clone_size: few
cdr3_aa: CASSAQATYNSPLHF
cdr3_nt: TGTGCCAGCAGTGCCCAAGCCACCTATAATTCACCCCTCCACTTT

d_call: TRBD1
j_call: TRBJ2-2
v_call: TRBV30
clone_size: once
cdr3_aa: CAWRVRDRVTGELFF
cdr3_nt: TGTGCCTGGAGGGTCCGGGACAGGGTTACCGGGGAGCTGTTTTTT

d_call: TRBD1
j_call: TRBJ1-1
v_call: TRBV7-8
clone_size: .
cdr3_aa: CASSPNRYRDRALDTEAFF
cdr3_nt: TGTGCCAGCAGCCCAAACAGGTACCGGGACAGGGCATTGGACACTGAAGCTTTCTTT

d_call: TRBD1
j_call: TRBJ1-5
v_call: TRBV3-1
clone_size: .
cdr3_aa: CASSQGQGSTAQHF
cdr3_nt: TGTGCCAGCAGCCAAGGACAGGGATCCACTGCCCAGCATTTT

d_call: .
j_call: TRBJ2-3
v_call: TRBV12-3/TRBV12-4
clone_size: .
cdr3_aa: CASSFFQGADTQYF
cdr3_nt: TGTGCCAGCAGTTTTTTCCAGGGTGCAGATACGCAGTATTTT

d_call: .
j_call: TRBJ2-7
v_call: TRBV13
clone_size: few
cdr3_aa: CASSQGGASSYEQYF
cdr3_nt: TGTGCCAGCAGCCAAGGAGGGGCGAGCTCCTACGAGCAGTACTTC

d_call: .
j_call: TRBJ2-1
v_call: TRBV30
clone_size: .
cdr3_aa: CAWVGQGIGEQFF
cdr3_nt: TGTGCCTGGGTAGGTCAGGGGATTGGGGAGCAGTTCTTC

d_call: TRBD1
j_call: TRBJ2-5
v_call: TRBV12-3/TRBV12-4
clone_size: few
cdr3_aa: CASRMGQGEETQYF
cdr3_nt: TGTGCCAGCCGTATGGGGCAGGGGGAAGAGACCCAGTACTTC

d_call: .
j_call: TRBJ2-4
v_call: TRBV5-1
clone_size: .
cdr3_aa: CASSLRGASDLNIQYF
cdr3_nt: TGCGCCAGCAGCTTGAGGGGCGCGAGCGACCTAAACATTCAGTACTTC

d_call: .
j_call: TRBJ2-4
v_call: TRBV5-4
clone_size: few
cdr3_aa: CASSSQGQNIQYF
cdr3_nt: TGTGCCAGCAGTAGCCAGGGCCAAAACATTCAGTACTTC

d_call: TRBD1
j_call: TRBJ2-2
v_call: TRBV15
clone_size: .
cdr3_aa: CATSRPGQGAPGELFF
cdr3_nt: TGTGCCACCAGCAGACCGGGACAGGGGGCCCCCGGGGAGCTGTTTTTT

d_call: .
j_call: TRBJ1-6
v_call: TRBV9
clone_size: .
cdr3_aa: CASSVGGGSSYNSPLHF
cdr3_nt: TGTGCCAGCAGCGTCGGAGGGGGTAGCTCCTATAATTCACCCCTCCACTTT

d_call: TRBD1
j_call: TRBJ2-1
v_call: TRBV5-1
clone_size: .
cdr3_aa: CASQGDRGASNEQFF
cdr3_nt: TGCGCCAGTCAAGGGGACAGGGGAGCTTCAAATGAGCAGTTCTTC

d_call: TRBD2
j_call: TRBJ2-3
v_call: TRBV5-1
clone_size: few
cdr3_aa: CASSSGLAGGQGTQYF
cdr3_nt: TGCGCCAGCAGCTCGGGACTAGCGGGGGGCCAAGGTACGCAGTATTTT

d_call: .
j_call: TRBJ1-1
v_call: TRBV28
clone_size: few
cdr3_aa: CASSLPPGMNTEAFF
cdr3_nt: TGTGCCAGCAGTCTCCCGCCAGGGATGAACACTGAAGCTTTCTTT

d_call: .
j_call: TRBJ2-6
v_call: TRBV2
clone_size: .
cdr3_aa: CASSLDNSGANVLTF
cdr3_nt: TGTGCCAGCAGCCTTGACAACTCTGGGGCCAACGTCCTGACTTTC

d_call: .
j_call: TRBJ1-2
v_call: TRBV10-2
clone_size: few
cdr3_aa: CASSESGRAFDGYTF
cdr3_nt: TGCGCCAGCAGTGAGTCGGGCAGAGCCTTTGATGGCTACACCTTC

d_call: .
j_call: TRBJ2-5
v_call: TRBV20-1
clone_size: few
cdr3_aa: CSARDYAGDSQETQYF
cdr3_nt: TGCAGTGCTAGAGATTATGCGGGGGACAGTCAAGAGACCCAGTACTTC

d_call: .
j_call: TRBJ1-2
v_call: TRBV5-1
clone_size: .
cdr3_aa: CACRKGENYGYTF
cdr3_nt: TGCGCCTGCAGGAAGGGGGAGAACTATGGCTACACCTTC

d_call: TRBD2
j_call: TRBJ2-2
v_call: TRBV7-9
clone_size: .
cdr3_aa: CASSYLAGGTGELFF
cdr3_nt: TGTGCCAGCAGCTATCTAGCGGGAGGCACCGGGGAGCTGTTTTTT

d_call: .
j_call: TRBJ2-1
v_call: TRBV7-2
clone_size: many
cdr3_aa: CASSLRLYNEQFF
cdr3_nt: TGTGCCAGCAGCCTTCGACTCTACAATGAGCAGTTCTTC

d_call: TRBD1
j_call: TRBJ1-1
v_call: TRBV7-9
clone_size: .
cdr3_aa: CASSLPRDRSSPEAFF
cdr3_nt: TGTGCCAGCAGCTTACCTAGGGACAGGTCGAGCCCTGAAGCTTTCTTT

d_call: .
j_call: TRBJ1-2
v_call: TRBV30
clone_size: .
cdr3_aa: CAWSVPGSHRGYTF
cdr3_nt: TGTGCCTGGAGTGTACCGGGGAGTCACCGCGGCTACACCTTC